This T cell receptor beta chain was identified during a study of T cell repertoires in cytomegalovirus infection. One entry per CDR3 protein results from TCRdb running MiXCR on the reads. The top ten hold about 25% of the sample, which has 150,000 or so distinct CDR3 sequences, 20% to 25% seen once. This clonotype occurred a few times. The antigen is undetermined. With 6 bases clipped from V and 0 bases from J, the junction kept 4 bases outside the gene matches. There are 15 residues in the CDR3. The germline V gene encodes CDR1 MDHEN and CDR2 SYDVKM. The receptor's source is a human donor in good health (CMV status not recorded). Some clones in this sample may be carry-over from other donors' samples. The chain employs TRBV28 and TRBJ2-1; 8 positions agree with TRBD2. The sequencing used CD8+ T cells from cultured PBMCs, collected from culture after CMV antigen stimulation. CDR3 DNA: TGTGCCAGCAGACTAGCGGATGGCTCCTACAATGAGCAGTTCTTC. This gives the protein CASRLADGSYNEQFF.